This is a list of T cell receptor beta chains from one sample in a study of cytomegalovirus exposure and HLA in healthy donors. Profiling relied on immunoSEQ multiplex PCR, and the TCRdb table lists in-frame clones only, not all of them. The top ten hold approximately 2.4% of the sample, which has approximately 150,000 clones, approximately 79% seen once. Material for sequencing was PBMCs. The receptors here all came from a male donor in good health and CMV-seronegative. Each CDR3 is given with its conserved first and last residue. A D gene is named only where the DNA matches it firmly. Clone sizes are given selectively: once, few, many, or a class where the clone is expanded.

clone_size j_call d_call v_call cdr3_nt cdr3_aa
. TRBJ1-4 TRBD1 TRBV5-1 TGCGCCAGCAGCTTGGTGGCAGGGGGAAATGAAAAACTGTTTTTT CASSLVAGGNEKLFF
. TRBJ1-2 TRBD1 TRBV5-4 TGTGCCAGCAGCTCCGGGACAGGGCCCAACTATGGCTACACCTTC CASSSGTGPNYGYTF
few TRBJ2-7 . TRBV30 TGTGCCTGGAGTGATATCTACGAGCAGTACTTC CAWSDIYEQYF
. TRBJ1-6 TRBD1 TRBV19 TGTGCCAGTAAAGACAGGGTCTATAATTCACCCCTCCACTTT CASKDRVYNSPLHF
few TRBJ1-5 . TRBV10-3 TGTGCCATCAGTGAGCAAAATAGGGGGAATCAGCCCCAGCATTTT CAISEQNRGNQPQHF
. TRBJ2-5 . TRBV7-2 TGTGCCAGCAGCGCCCGACAGGTAGCATTTGAGACCCAGTACTTC CASSARQVAFETQYF
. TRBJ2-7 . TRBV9 TGTGCCAGCAGCGTAGGTAGCTATAACTTCCACGAGCAGTACTTC CASSVGSYNFHEQYF
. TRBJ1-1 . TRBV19 TGTGCCAGTAGCATCAGAAACACTGAAGCTTTCTTT CASSIRNTEAFF
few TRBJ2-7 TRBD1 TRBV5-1 TGCGCCAGCAGCACCGGGACAGGCTCCTACGAGCAGTACTTC CASSTGTGSYEQYF
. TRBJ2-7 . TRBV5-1 TGCGCCAGCAGCTTCTTAGGGAGATACGAGCAGTACTTC CASSFLGRYEQYF
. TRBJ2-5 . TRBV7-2 TGTGCCAGCAGCCCCCGTGGCCAAGTTCAAGAGACCCAGTACTTC CASSPRGQVQETQYF
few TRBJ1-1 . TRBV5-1 TGCGCCAGCAGCTTGGACAGTGAAGCTTTCTTT CASSLDSEAFF
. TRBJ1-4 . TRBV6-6 TGTGCCAGCAGGAGCAGGGAAGCTAATGAAAAACTGTTTTTT CASRSREANEKLFF
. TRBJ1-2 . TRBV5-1 TGCGCCAGCAGCGGCCCGGACAGTTATGGCTACACCTTC CASSGPDSYGYTF
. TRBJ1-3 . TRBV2 TGTGCCAGCAGCCTAAACTCTGGAAACACCATATATTTT CASSLNSGNTIYF
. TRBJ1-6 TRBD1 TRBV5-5 TGTGCCAGCAGCCCGGGACAGGGGATCGGTAATTCACCCCTCCACTTT CASSPGQGIGNSPLHF
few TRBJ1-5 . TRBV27 TGTGCCAGCAGTCGGGGAACAGGGCTAGGTCAGCCCCAGCATTTT CASSRGTGLGQPQHF
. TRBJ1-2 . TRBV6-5 TGTGCCAGCAGACTCCGGGTCACCACTAACTATGGCTACACCTTC CASRLRVTTNYGYTF
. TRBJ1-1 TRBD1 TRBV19 TGTGCCAGTAGTCCACAAAGGACAGGGCGGACTGAAGCTTTCTTT CASSPQRTGRTEAFF
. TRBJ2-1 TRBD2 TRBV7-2 TGTGCCAGCAACCTAGGCGGGGGGCCTACGGCCTACAATGAGCAGTTCTTC CASNLGGGPTAYNEQFF
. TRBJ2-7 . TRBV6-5 TGTGCCAGCAGTTCAGGGGTCGAGCAGTACTTC CASSSGVEQYF
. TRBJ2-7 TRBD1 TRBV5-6 TGTGCCAGCAGCCCGGCGACAGGGGGACATTACGAGCAGTACTTC CASSPATGGHYEQYF
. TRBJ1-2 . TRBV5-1 TGCGCCAGCAGCCCGGCAGGGGAGGGCTACACCTTC CASSPAGEGYTF
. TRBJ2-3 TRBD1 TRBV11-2 TGTGCCAGCAGCTTAACAGGGGATTTCACAGATACGCAGTATTTT CASSLTGDFTDTQYF
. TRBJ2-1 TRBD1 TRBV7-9 TGTGCCAGCAGCTCCCGACAGGGGGCCTACAATGAGCAGTTCTTC CASSSRQGAYNEQFF
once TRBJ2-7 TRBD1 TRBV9 TGTGCCAGCAGCGTAGGGGTAGGGCAGGGGGCCTACGAGCAGTACTTC CASSVGVGQGAYEQYF
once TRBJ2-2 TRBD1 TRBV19 TGTGCCAGTAGGGGCCGGAAGACAGGGTGGTCCGGGGAGCTGTTTTTT CASRGRKTGWSGELFF
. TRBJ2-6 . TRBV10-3 TGTGCCATCAGTCAGGGTCCAAACTCTGGGGCCAACGTCCTGACTTTC CAISQGPNSGANVLTF
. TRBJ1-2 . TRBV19 TGTGCCAGTAGATCGGAGGAATATGGCTACACCTTC CASRSEEYGYTF
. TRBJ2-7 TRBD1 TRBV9 TGTGCCAGCAGCGGGGCGGGGACAGGGAACCCCAGGCGTCGCGAGCAGTACTTC CASSGAGTGNPRRREQYF
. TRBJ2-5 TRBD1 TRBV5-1 TGCGCCAGCAGCTTGGCCACGAGACAGGGGAGAGAGACCCAGTACTTC CASSLATRQGRETQYF
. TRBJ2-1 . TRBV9 TGTGCCAGCAGACCAGAAAGGGGTAGGGGTGAGCAGTTCTTC CASRPERGRGEQFF
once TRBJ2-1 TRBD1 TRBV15 TGTGCCACCAGTCAACGGCCGGGACAGGGGTTCTTGCGGTCCTACAATGAGCAGTTCTTC CATSQRPGQGFLRSYNEQFF
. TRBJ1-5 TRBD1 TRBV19 TGTGCCAGTAGTACGACAGGGACCAATCAGCCCCAGCATTTT CASSTTGTNQPQHF
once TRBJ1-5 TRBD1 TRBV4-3 TGCGCCAGCAGCCGCGATGGGACAGGGATTCAGCCCCAGCATTTT CASSRDGTGIQPQHF
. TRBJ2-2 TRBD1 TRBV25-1 TGTGCCAGCCAAATCGGGACAGGGTACACCGGGGAGCTGTTTTTT CASQIGTGYTGELFF
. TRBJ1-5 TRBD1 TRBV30 TGTGCCTGGAGTGTACGGCGACAGGGGGGTCAGCCCCAGCATTTT CAWSVRRQGGQPQHF
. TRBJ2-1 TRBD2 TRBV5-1 TGCGCCAGCAGCTTGTCCGGAACTAGCGGGGGGGCGGGTGAGCAGTTCTTC CASSLSGTSGGAGEQFF
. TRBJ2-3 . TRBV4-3 TGCGCCAGCAGCCCTTACACGAGCACAGATACGCAGTATTTT CASSPYTSTDTQYF
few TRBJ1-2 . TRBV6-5 TGTGCCAGCAGTTACACAGGCGCCTTGGACTATGGCTACACCTTC CASSYTGALDYGYTF
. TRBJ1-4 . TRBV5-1 TGCGCCAGCACAACAGACGGCAGCCGAAAACTGTTTTTT CASTTDGSRKLFF
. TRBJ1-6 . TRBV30 TGTGCCTGGAGTATTCTAGATTCACCCCTCCACTTT CAWSILDSPLHF
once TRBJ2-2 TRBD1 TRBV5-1 TGCGCCAGCAGCCTTGGACAGGGCACCGGGGAGCTGTTTTTT CASSLGQGTGELFF
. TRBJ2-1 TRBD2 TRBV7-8 TGTGCCAGCAGCTTCGTGGGACTAGCGGGCCATGAGCAGTTCTTC CASSFVGLAGHEQFF
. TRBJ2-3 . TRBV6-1 TGTGCCAGCACCTGGGACTTGAGGGGTCCAGATACGCAGTATTTT CASTWDLRGPDTQYF
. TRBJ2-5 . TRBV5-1 TGCGCCAGCAGTGAGAGGGATAGGGAGACCCAGTACTTC CASSERDRETQYF
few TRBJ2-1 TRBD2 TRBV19 TGTGCCAGTAGTACTACTAGCGGGGAGGTGAATGAGCAGTTCTTC CASSTTSGEVNEQFF
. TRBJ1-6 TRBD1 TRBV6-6 TGTGCCAGCAGCCAGAGACAGGGGAATAATTCACCCCTCCACTTT CASSQRQGNNSPLHF
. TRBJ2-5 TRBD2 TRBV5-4 TGTGCCAGCAGGTTAGGACTAGCGGAGACCCAGTACTTC CASRLGLAETQYF
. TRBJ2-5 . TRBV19 TGTGCCAGTAGTACAGGCCAGGGGAGCCAAGAGACCCAGTACTTC CASSTGQGSQETQYF
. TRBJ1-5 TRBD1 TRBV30 TGTGCCTGCCAATTAAACAGGGGGTTAAGCAATCAGCCCCAGCATTTT CACQLNRGLSNQPQHF
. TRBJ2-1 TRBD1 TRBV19 TGTGCCAGTAGCACAGGGGCCTCCTACAATGAGCAGTTCTTC CASSTGASYNEQFF
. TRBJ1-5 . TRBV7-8 TGTGCCAGCAGCTTAGTTGGATTGGTAGGGGCTGCGAGTCAGCCCCAGCATTTT CASSLVGLVGAASQPQHF